These 16 T cell receptor beta chains came from one sample sequenced in a study of Graves' ophthalmopathy and Graves' hyperthyroidism. The study amplified TCR beta CDR3 regions using RNA transcripts. The first round was an RT-PCR with HTBI primers, and the second round was a multiplex PCR. TCRdb reprocessed the multiplex PCR reads with MiXCR, giving one entry per CDR3 protein. The profile shows approximately 700,000 distinct CDR3 sequences, around 40% of them singletons. The material sequenced was peripheral blood. The receptors derive from an adult man with Graves' ophthalmopathy.

The rearrangement joins TRBV20-1 to TRBJ1-5, with 7 bases that match TRBD1. In germline, CDR1 is DFQATT, CDR2 SNEGSKA (reference sequence). Losses at the gene ends were 1 base for V and 5 bases for J; bases not matched to a gene: 11. There are 16 residues in the CDR3. CDR3 sequence: CSARGSRWDRYQPQHF. The DNA of the CDR3 is TGCAGTGCTAGAGGAAGTAGGTGGGACAGATATCAGCCCCAGCATTTT.

This chain uses TRBV25-1 with TRBJ1-2; maybe TRBD1 (6 bases). Germline CDR1 and CDR2: MGHDK and SYGVNS. The CDR3 sequence is 13 residues long. V dropped 11 bases and J dropped 4 bases, with 17 bases sitting between them. The CDR3 loop is CAWIQGFAYGYTF. Here the CDR3 DNA reads TGTGCCTGGATCCAGGGGTTTGCCTATGGCTACACCTTC.

This clonotype was seen more than once but under ten times. This sequence joins TRBV7-9 and TRBJ1-2, with no clear D. Trimming removed 3 bases from V and 4 bases from J, with 9 bases in between. Per the germline V gene, CDR1 is SEHNR and CDR2 is FQNEAQ (reference sequence). The CDR3 consists of 13 residues. The CDR3 DNA sequence: TGTGCCAGCAGCTTTACATTGGGCTATGGCTACACCTTC. Translated: CASSFTLGYGYTF.

The CDR3 bases are TGTGCCAGCAGTGAAGCAGGCGCGGGAGAGGGGATGGAGACCCAGTACTTC. Translating it yields CASSEAGAGEGMETQYF. The rearrangement uses TRBV2 and TRBJ2-5; 7 nucleotides match TRBD2. The J segment lost 5 bases and the V segment lost 0 bases, leaving 12 bases of the junction unmatched. Germline V gives CDR1 SNHLY, CDR2 FYNNEI. The CDR3 sequence is 17 residues long. Looking up the rest from reference TRBV2 and TRBJ2-5 gives the full variable domain: EPEVTQTPSHQVTQMGQEVILRCVPISNHLYFYWYRQILGQKVEFLVSFYNNEISEKSEIFDDQFSVERPDGSNFTLKIRSTKLEDSAMYFCASSEAGAGEGMETQYFGPGTRLLVL.

This clonotype has just a few counts. V and J are TRBV6-2 or TRBV6-3 and TRBJ2-7; TRBD1 is a possible D gene (6 bases). The CDR3 is 14 amino acids. V shed 2 bases and J shed 0 bases, with 8 bases lying between them. Germline CDR1 and CDR2: MNHEY and SVGEGT. The DNA of the CDR3 is TGTGCCAGCAGTTACGGACAGACCTCCTACGAGCAGTACTTC. This gives the protein CASSYGQTSYEQYF.

Remarks on this clonotype: This may come from a read error, since a much larger clone is one base off. Because the CDR3 is missing its conserved closing phenylalanine or tryptophan, this is likely a read error. This chain uses TRBV7-2 with TRBJ2-7, with D unresolved. Per the germline V gene, CDR1 is SGHTA and CDR2 is FQGNSA. The V and J ends lost 2 bases and 0 bases respectively, with 2 bases between them. This CDR3 region has 12 residues. This CDR3 is CASSLISYEQYL. As DNA, the CDR3 is TGTGCCAGCAGCTTAATCTCCTACGAGCAGTACCTC.

The genes are TRBV7-2 and TRBJ2-5; D is undetermined. V was trimmed by 1 base and J by 5 bases, leaving 8 bases between them. The CDR3 runs to 13 residues. CDR1 is SGHTA, CDR2 FQGNSA, per germline. DNA for the CDR3: TGTACCAGCAGCTTAGGGACCACGGAGACCCAGTACTTC. Protein product: CTSSLGTTETQYF.

As DNA, the CDR3 is TGTGCTAGAGGTTCAGGTCGAGTAACCGGGGAGCTGTTTTTT. Amino acid sequence: CARGSGRVTGELFF. V and J are TRBV25-1 and TRBJ2-2; no reliable D call. CDR1 and CDR2 from the germline V gene are MGHDK and SYGVNS. The CDR3 spans 14 residues.

This clonotype has ten or more counts. The chain has TRBV13 and TRBJ1-6; 12 nucleotides align to TRBD1. The CDR3 length is 15 residues. V lost 5 bases, J lost 9 bases, and 5 bases stayed unmatched. Germline assignment: CDR1 PRHDT and CDR2 FYEKMQ (reference sequence). CDR3 region: CASSGDRGRSSPLHF. In nucleotides, the CDR3 is TGTGCCAGCAGCGGGGACAGGGGGCGAAGTTCACCCCTCCACTTT.

This clonotype came up a few times. The chain uses TRBV7-9 and TRBJ1-2, with TRBD1 identical over 12 bases. The CDR3 loop spans 18 amino acids. Trimming cost V 6 bases and J 3 bases; bases outside gene matches: 14. The germline V gene has CDR1 SEHNR and CDR2 FQNEAQ (reference sequence). The CDR3 loop is CASRINRDRGQSDYGYTF. The DNA of the CDR3 is TGTGCCAGCAGAATCAACCGGGACAGGGGGCAATCAGACTATGGCTACACCTTC.

This clonotype has at least ten counts. The V call is TRBV2, the J call TRBJ2-5; D gene uncertain. The CDR3 is 11 residues long. Germline V lookup: CDR1 SNHLY, CDR2 FYNNEI. V was pared by 4 bases and J by 1 base, with 1 base between. The CDR3 protein is CASSGQETQYF. The CDR3 nucleotides are TGTGCCAGCAGTGGCCAAGAGACCCAGTACTTC. The variable domain in full, completed from reference TRBV2 and TRBJ2-5, reads EPEVTQTPSHQVTQMGQEVILRCVPISNHLYFYWYRQILGQKVEFLVSFYNNEISEKSEIFDDQFSVERPDGSNFTLKIRSTKLEDSAMYFCASSGQETQYFGPGTRLLVL.

This chain connects TRBV6-5 to TRBJ1-1, with no clear D. The germline V gene has CDR1 MNHEY and CDR2 SVGAGI. V lost 5 bases and J lost 2, with 12 bases in between. The CDR3 has 14 residues. CDR3 nucleotides: TGTGCCAGCAGTGGACTCATCTTAAACACTGAAGCTTTCTTT. Its translation: CASSGLILNTEAFF.

This clonotype came up a few times. One end of the junction varies from germline; a read error may be responsible. J is TRBJ2-7 and V is TRBV10-3; D possibly matches TRBD1 or TRBD2 (5 bases each). This CDR3 is 15 amino acids long. In germline, CDR1 is ENHRY, CDR2 SYGVKD. CDR3 protein: CASSYPGRGVYEQYF. The CDR3, as DNA: TGTGCCAGCAGTTACCCGGGACGGGGCGTATACGAGCAGTACTTC.

This clonotype was detected only a few times. The chain uses TRBV2 and TRBJ1-5, with 12 bases fitting TRBD1. Losses at the gene ends were 6 bases for V and 6 bases for J; bases not matched to a gene: 6. The CDR3 runs to 15 residues. Germline CDR1 and CDR2: SNHLY and FYNNEI. The CDR3 nucleotides read TGTGCCAGCAGAGGGGACAGGGGGCAGGGTCAGCCCCAGCATTTT. Translation: CASRGDRGQGQPQHF.

This clonotype was counted many times. This chain joins TRBV7-2 and TRBJ1-5, with 10 bases matching TRBD1. The germline V gene has CDR1 SGHTA and CDR2 FQGNSA. The ends lost 1 base at V and 5 bases at J; junction bases unmatched: 2. The CDR3 consists of 15 residues. The chain's CDR3 is CASSLVGQGHQPQHF. The DNA of the CDR3 is TGTGCCAGCAGCTTAGTGGGACAGGGGCATCAGCCCCAGCATTTT.

There are a few counts of this clonotype. The gene calls are TRBV19 and TRBJ2-2, with a tentative D call TRBD1 (6 bases). This CDR3 has 14 amino acids. In germline, CDR1 is LNHDA, CDR2 SQIVND (reference sequence). V lost 7 bases and J 4 bases, leaving 13 bases between the germline ends. The DNA for the CDR3 is TGTGCCAGTAACCAACAGGGATTCACCGGGGAGCTGTTTTTT. It translates to CASNQQGFTGELFF.